These T cell receptor beta chains were read from a single sample in a study of control samples from healthy donors and cancer patients. Clones were read by immunoSEQ multiplex PCR, and TCRdb kept only the in-frame ones, dropping some. The sample lists 120,000 or so clones; just under 90% were seen once. Input material: blood. These receptors were obtained from a man aged 25-45 years in good health. Both conserved end residues are part of each CDR3. A D gene is named only where the DNA matches it firmly. Not every row has a clone size; where given, it reads once, few, many or a size class.

TGTGCCAGCAGCTATTCAGGGGCTTCTAACTATGGCTACACCTTC,CASSYSGASNYGYTF,-,-,TRBV7-9,TRBJ1-2
TGTGCCAGCACCCTAGCGGGGAGCTCCTACAATGAGCAGTTCTTC,CASTLAGSSYNEQFF,once,TRBD2,TRBV2,TRBJ2-1
TGCAGCGAACAGGGAGGCGGGGAGACCCAGTACTTC,CSEQGGGETQYF,-,-,TRBV29-1,TRBJ2-5
TGCGCCAGCAGCCAGAGTGTCTGGGAGCTGTTTTTT,CASSQSVWELFF,-,-,TRBV5-1,TRBJ2-2
TGTGCCAGCAGCTTAGGTCAGCGGGGGCCCACAGATACGCAGTATTTT,CASSLGQRGPTDTQYF,-,TRBD2,TRBV7-3,TRBJ2-3
TGTGCCAGCAGCGAGGGACAGGTGCAGGACGAGCAGTACTTC,CASSEGQVQDEQYF,-,TRBD1,TRBV9,TRBJ2-7
TGTGCCAGCAGCCAATTCCGGGACATCAGAAACACCATATATTTT,CASSQFRDIRNTIYF,-,-,TRBV3-1/TRBV3-2,TRBJ1-3
TGTGCCAGCAGCTTAAGGCGGGACAGGGGGTTGGATGGCTACACCTTC,CASSLRRDRGLDGYTF,-,TRBD1,TRBV7-8,TRBJ1-2
TGTGCCTGGAGTCAGAAGGGGTTTCGCACAGATACGCAGTATTTT,CAWSQKGFRTDTQYF,-,-,TRBV30,TRBJ2-3
TGTGCCAGCAGGAAGGGCAGGGGTAATTCACCCCTCCACTTT,CASRKGRGNSPLHF,-,-,TRBV5-8,TRBJ1-6
TGCGCCAGCAGCCCTGGGCCTCAGGGAGCGAACACTGAAGCTTTCTTT,CASSPGPQGANTEAFF,-,-,TRBV5-1,TRBJ1-1
TGTGCCAGCAGTTACTCGCGGGACAGCAGCTACACCTTC,CASSYSRDSSYTF,once,TRBD1,TRBV6-5,TRBJ1-2
TGTGCCCTCCAAGTACAGGGCAGCACCGGGGAGCTGTTTTTT,CALQVQGSTGELFF,-,-,TRBV6-4,TRBJ2-2
TGTGCCAGCAGGGAGACAGGGAGGAACACCGGGGAGCTGTTTTTT,CASRETGRNTGELFF,-,TRBD1,TRBV6-5,TRBJ2-2
TGTGCCAGCAGCCTGATAGGAGCTGGCTATGGCTACACCTTC,CASSLIGAGYGYTF,-,-,TRBV14,TRBJ1-2
TGCGCCAGCAGCCTTGACATTAATCAGCCCCAGCATTTT,CASSLDINQPQHF,-,-,TRBV5-1,TRBJ1-5
TGTGCCTGGAGTGCCATAGCTGGGGCGAACACTGAAGCTTTCTTT,CAWSAIAGANTEAFF,-,-,TRBV30,TRBJ1-1
TGCGCCAGCAGTGTACAGGGGTGGAAGGTTTCGGCTGAAGCTTTCTTT,CASSVQGWKVSAEAFF,-,TRBD1,TRBV10-1,TRBJ1-1
TGTGCCAGCAGTTACCGGGGGCCTTATAGCAATCAGCCCCAGCATTTT,CASSYRGPYSNQPQHF,-,-,TRBV6-6,TRBJ1-5
TGTGCCAGCAGCTTGGGTAATTCACCCCTCCACTTT,CASSLGNSPLHF,few,-,TRBV5-6,TRBJ1-6
TGTGCCAGCACGGGACCTCCTCCGAGCACAGATACGCAGTATTTT,CASTGPPPSTDTQYF,-,-,TRBV11-2,TRBJ2-3
TGTGCCAGCAGCTCGCCGGGACAGGGATCTGGAAACACCATATATTTT,CASSSPGQGSGNTIYF,-,TRBD1,TRBV11-2,TRBJ1-3
TGTGCCAGCAGTTTTGGGGACAATCAGCCCCAGCATTTT,CASSFGDNQPQHF,-,-,TRBV12-3/TRBV12-4,TRBJ1-5
TGTGCCAGCAGCTTAAAGGGGGGGACAGGGTCCTCGACTGAAGCTTTCTTT,CASSLKGGTGSSTEAFF,-,TRBD1,TRBV7-3,TRBJ1-1
TGTGCCAGCAGTGGTCAGGGACAGCCCCAGCATTTT,CASSGQGQPQHF,-,-,TRBV25-1,TRBJ1-5
TGTGCCAGCAGTGAAGCCTCCCCAGCTTTCTTT,CASSEASPAFF,-,-,TRBV6-1,TRBJ1-1
TGTGCCAGCAGTCCGTCAGGGGGCCGGGGAGGCTACACCTTC,CASSPSGGRGGYTF,-,TRBD1,TRBV27,TRBJ1-2
TGTGCCAGCAGCCCCGTGGACAGCGGAGAGACTGAAGCTTTCTTT,CASSPVDSGETEAFF,-,-,TRBV27,TRBJ1-1
TGTGCCAGCAGTGAAAACCGAATTATGAACACTGAAGCTTTCTTT,CASSENRIMNTEAFF,once,-,TRBV6-1,TRBJ1-1
TGTGCCAGCATGACAGGGCAATACCAGCCCCAGCATTTT,CASMTGQYQPQHF,-,TRBD1,TRBV28,TRBJ1-5
TGTGCCACCAAATCTGACTATGGCTACACCTTC,CATKSDYGYTF,once,-,TRBV6-6,TRBJ1-2
TGTGCCAGTAGTCCCCTGGGGAATTCACCCCTCCACTTT,CASSPLGNSPLHF,-,-,TRBV19,TRBJ1-6
TGCGCCAGCAGCCAAGGTGAATATCAAGAGACCCAGTACTTC,CASSQGEYQETQYF,-,-,TRBV4-1,TRBJ2-5
TGTGCCAGCAGTTACTTCTCAGGGTCCGGGGAGCTGTTTTTT,CASSYFSGSGELFF,-,-,TRBV6-5,TRBJ2-2
TGCGCCAGCAGTGCGGCAAACTTCCAAGAGACCCAGTACTTC,CASSAANFQETQYF,-,-,TRBV10-2,TRBJ2-5
TGCAGCGTTGTAACAGCCCAAACAGATACGCAGTATTTT,CSVVTAQTDTQYF,-,-,TRBV29-1,TRBJ2-3
TGTGCCACCAGTGACACGACACGGCGGAATCCTTACAGTGAGCAGTTCTTC,CATSDTTRRNPYSEQFF,once,-,TRBV24-1,TRBJ2-1
TGTGCCAGCTCACGATCCGACAGGTTACATGGCTACACCTTC,CASSRSDRLHGYTF,-,-,TRBV18,TRBJ1-2
TGTGCCAGCAGCTTTTCGGTCACAGATACGCAGTATTTT,CASSFSVTDTQYF,-,-,TRBV7-3,TRBJ2-3
TGCGCCAGCAGCTTGGGAAACCGAGAGACCCAGTACTTC,CASSLGNRETQYF,-,-,TRBV5-1,TRBJ2-5
TGTGCCAGCAGCTGGGGGCAGGAAGATACGCAGTATTTT,CASSWGQEDTQYF,-,-,TRBV5-6,TRBJ2-3
TGTGCCAGCAGCCAAGAGGGGAAGTCAGCGGGGTTAGGCAATGAGCAGTTCTTC,CASSQEGKSAGLGNEQFF,once,TRBD2,TRBV3-1/TRBV3-2,TRBJ2-1
TGTGCCAGTAAACAGGTGTCCTCTGGAAACACCATATATTTT,CASKQVSSGNTIYF,-,-,TRBV19,TRBJ1-3
TGCGCCAGCAGCTTGGCCGAGGCAGGGGGCGAAAAACTGTTTTTT,CASSLAEAGGEKLFF,once,TRBD1,TRBV5-1,TRBJ1-4
TGTGCCAGCGGGCAGGGGACCTCTGGAAACACCATATATTTT,CASGQGTSGNTIYF,-,-,TRBV14,TRBJ1-3
TGTGCCAGCAGTCCCCCTGAGGGGAGGACTGAAGCTTTCTTT,CASSPPEGRTEAFF,-,-,TRBV6-6,TRBJ1-1
TGTGCCAGCAGCTTAGCAAGCGGGGGAAATGAGCAGTTCTTC,CASSLASGGNEQFF,-,TRBD2,TRBV7-2,TRBJ2-1